This TCR beta chain was captured by sequencing in a study of blood T cell repertoires in COVID-19. In the study overall: The United States, Italy and Spain were the sources of the acute and convalescent COVID-19 samples. From T cells, B-cell-depleted T cells, or PBMCs came the material, which was cDNA or gDNA.

In the authors' methods: Estimated nucleated cell counts came from reference gene primer amplification. Sequencing used immunoSEQ multiplex PCR; TCRdb keeps in-frame clones, though not all of them. Clonal size and the V and J genes are those of that table, whereas D and trimming came from the DNA. The sample records 200,000 to 250,000 clones, about 83% being singletons. V gave up 2 bases and J gave up 5 bases, with 15 bases separating them. The CDR3 contains 15 residues. CDR1 and CDR2 (germline): SGHTA, FQGNSA. The TCR sequence derives from a man older than 75 with acute or convalescent COVID-19. The J gene is TRBJ2-5, the V gene TRBV7-2, with D perhaps matching TRBD2 (5 bases). The sample comprised peripheral blood. For the CDR3, the DNA is TGTGCCAGCAGCTTAACCGAAGCGGACTGGGAGACCCAGTACTTC. As protein: CASSLTEADWETQYF.